This TCR beta chain was found in a study of identical twins. TCRdb reprocessed the 5' RACE reads with MiXCR, giving one entry per CDR3 protein. The sample has roughly 1,500,000 distinct CDR3 sequences, 32% seen once; the top ten hold 0.25% to 0.3%. CDR3 length: 14 residues. Germline CDR1 and CDR2: DFQATT and SNEGSKA (reference sequence). The germline V and J ends were trimmed by 5 bases and 0 bases, with 13 bases remaining between them. With respect to this clonotype: No antigen is known for it.

Overall study results and limits: Fewer insertions marked abundant cord blood beta clonotypes; young adult naive trended weakly, memory not at all. Twin-shared out-of-frame alpha sequences showed excess low generation probability.

V usage is TRBV20-1 and J usage is TRBJ1-2; D is unresolved. This TCR derives from a newborn girl in good health. What was sequenced was cord blood. CDR3 DNA: TGCAGTGCTGCGGGGAGGGTGACTAACTATGGCTACACCTTC. Protein sequence: CSAAGRVTNYGYTF.